This T cell receptor beta chain was obtained from a study of tumor-infiltrating lymphocytes in glioblastoma multiforme. Three nested ARM-PCR rounds with V-beta and C-beta primers built TCRB libraries. TCRB-specific cDNA synthesis used approximately 0.5 ug of total RNA. These TCRB libraries lack any described unique molecular identifiers. TCRdb ran MiXCR on the multiplex PCR reads and lists one entry per CDR3 protein. The top ten hold more than 15% of the sample, which has 15,000 to 20,000 distinct CDR3 sequences, just under 70% seen once. This CDR3 comprises 14 residues. Per the germline V gene, CDR1 is SGHAT and CDR2 is FQNNGV. Study-level findings and limits: TCR plus mutation findings rest on a single glioblastoma patient. T cells were not sorted into functional subsets.

A word on this clonotype: The antigen remains unidentified. One junction end disagrees with the germline gene, perhaps due to a read error.

The clonotype originates from a male donor with glioblastoma. This chain joins TRBV11-2 and TRBJ1-1; D not resolved. Sample: peripheral blood. CDR3 in amino acids: CASSLPVMNTVAFF. In DNA form, the CDR3 reads TGCGCCAGCAGCTTACCCGTGATGAACACTGTAGCTTTCTTT.